This T cell receptor beta chain was documented in a study of Ad26.COV2.S vaccination and SARS-CoV-2 variants. Findings and caveats of the study: In TCR breadth and depth analyses, total T cell responses may have been underestimated. Spike-specific TCR breadth ran higher among vaccine recipients than placebo recipients. Reportedly, after vaccination the spike-specific CD8+ and CD4+ T cell responses displayed substantial breadth.

Some clones are missing from TCRdb's copy, which holds only in-frame ones; the method was immunoSEQ multiplex PCR. The table has 440,000 or so clones, 89% seen once. The treatment is: roughly 20 received Ad26.COV2.S at low or high dose, single or two shots; roughly 5 received placebo; per-sample allocation not given. The study sampled participants on day 63 after the first vaccine or placebo injection. Germline lookup yields CDR1 SGHRS and CDR2 YFSETQ. There are 14 residues in the CDR3. V lost 5 bases, J lost 6 bases, and 9 bases stayed unmatched. A word on this clone: Its antigen is not known.

Specimen: peripheral blood, collected in a trial of Ad26.COV2.S vaccine versus placebo. The chain employs TRBV5-1 and TRBJ1-1, with 8 nucleotides matching TRBD1. The receptor was isolated from a person aged 18-65 years who received the Ad26.COV2.S COVID-19 vaccine or a placebo. The CDR3 DNA reads as TGCGCCAGCAGGAGTACAGGGGGTGGGGCTGAAGCTTTCTTT. Protein product: CASRSTGGGAEAFF.